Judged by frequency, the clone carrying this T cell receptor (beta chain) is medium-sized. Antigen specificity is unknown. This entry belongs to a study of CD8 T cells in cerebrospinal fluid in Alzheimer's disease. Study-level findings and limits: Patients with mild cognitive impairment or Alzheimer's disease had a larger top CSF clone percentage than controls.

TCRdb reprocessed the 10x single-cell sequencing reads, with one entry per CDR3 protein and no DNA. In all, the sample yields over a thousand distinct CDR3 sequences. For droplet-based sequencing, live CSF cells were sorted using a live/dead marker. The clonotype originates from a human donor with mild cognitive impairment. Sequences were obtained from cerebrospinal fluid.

The CDR3 reads CASSLWGGLDTQYF. The rearrangement links TRBV27 to TRBJ2-3; absent DNA, TCRdb's TRBD1 call cannot be checked. The V gene's germline CDR1 is MNHEY and CDR2 SMNVEV (reference sequence). The CDR3 sequence is 14 residues long.